This T cell receptor beta chain was retrieved from a study of spatial heterogeneity in lung cancer. The overall study: Samples were obtained from roughly 65 donors, all untreated early-stage non-small cell lung cancer patients. Follow-up PBMC specimens underwent sequencing when available; their median timing was around 2 years after resection.

Time point meaning: blood at routine non-recurrence follow-up after resection. Unsorted whole RNA of tumor, nontumor lung or frozen PBMC was sequenced. Single TCR cDNA molecules each had their own unique molecular identifier. TCRdb processed the 5' RACE reads anew with MiXCR; each CDR3 protein has one entry. This sample has some 120,000 distinct CDR3 sequences; about 12% occur once, and the top ten carry 16%. This CDR3 region has 15 residues. The germline V gene encodes CDR1 SEHNR and CDR2 FQNEAQ (reference sequence). The V gene end was trimmed by 3 bases and the J gene end by 0 bases; junction bases not matched to a gene: 4.

This receptor was obtained from a male donor with early-stage non-small cell lung cancer. V gene TRBV7-9 combines with J gene TRBJ1-2; TRBD1 agrees at 7 bases. The specimen was PBMCs, collected at follow-up. The DNA for the CDR3 is TGTGCCAGCAGCTTGGGACAGTCTCCTAACTATGGCTACACCTTC. This sequence encodes CASSLGQSPNYGYTF.